These 27 T cell receptor beta chains share one sample of origin, sequenced in a study of OX40 agonist ivuxolimab in advanced cancers. Only in-frame clones appear in the TCRdb table, and some are missing; sequencing was by immunoSEQ multiplex PCR. The table has more than 60,000 clones, 90% seen once. Sequences were derived from CD4+ or CD8+ T cells sorted from blood, sampled in a trial of the OX40 agonist ivuxolimab. These receptors originate from an adult with an advanced solid tumor such as melanoma, head and neck, liver or kidney cancer.

The chain joins TRBV5-1 to TRBJ1-3; no clear D gene. The CDR3 contains 15 residues. V dropped 0 bases and J dropped 1 base, with 8 bases sitting between them. The germline gives CDR1 SGHRS, CDR2 YFSETQ. The CDR3 DNA reads as TGCGCCAGCAGCTTGGCCGGGGTTTCTGGAAACACCATATATTTT. Translation: CASSLAGVSGNTIYF.

This sequence joins TRBV9 and TRBJ1-2; D may be TRBD1 (5 bases). The CDR3 length is 17 residues. Germline V CDR1 and CDR2: SGDLS, YYNGEE. Trimming removed 0 bases at V and 7 bases at J, with 22 bases between. The DNA for the CDR3 is TGTGCCAGCAGCGTAGATGTTGCTTACACGGGGGAGGGTGGCTACACCTTC. This sequence encodes CASSVDVAYTGEGGYTF.

The chain links TRBV28 to TRBJ1-5; 9 bases line up with TRBD1. The length of the CDR3 is 16 residues. Trimming removed 3 bases from V and 2 bases from J; junction bases left unmatched: 5. The germline V gene encodes CDR1 MDHEN and CDR2 SYDVKM. The CDR3 DNA follows: TGTGCCAGCAGTTTGGCGGGACAGGGCCGCAATCAGCCCCAGCATTTT. It translates to CASSLAGQGRNQPQHF.

This chain joins TRBV9 and TRBJ1-6, with 9 bases lining up with TRBD1. With 7 bases clipped from V and 7 bases from J, the junction kept 6 bases outside the gene matches. The CDR3 loop spans 14 amino acids. The germline V gene encodes CDR1 SGDLS and CDR2 YYNGEE. CDR3 sequence reads: CASGGQGQNSPLHF. In DNA form, the CDR3 reads TGTGCCAGCGGGGGACAGGGTCAGAATTCACCCCTCCACTTT.

This CDR3 reads CASTLWDSQRAFF. The DNA for the CDR3 is TGTGCCAGCACCCTCTGGGACTCTCAGAGGGCTTTCTTT. The chain recombines TRBV28 with TRBJ1-1, with D tentatively TRBD1 (5 bases). V lost 7 bases, J lost 11 bases, and 20 bases lay in between. Germline loops: CDR1 MDHEN, CDR2 SYDVKM. This CDR3 is built from 13 residues. The variable domain in full, completed from reference TRBV28 and TRBJ1-1, reads DVKVTQSSRYLVKRTGEKVFLECVQDMDHENMFWYRQDPGLGLRLIYFSYDVKMKEKGDIPEGYSVSREKKERFSLILESASTNQTSMYLCASTLWDSQRAFFGQGTRLTVV.

V and J are TRBV30 and TRBJ1-6; D is unresolved. Per germline, CDR1 GTSNPN and CDR2 SVGIG (reference sequence). The CDR3 totals 14 residues. The V end was cut by 1 base, the J end by 4 bases, with 8 bases between. CDR3 nucleotides: TGTGCCTGGAGTGCGGGTACTTATAATTCACCCCTCCACTTT. It encodes CAWSAGTYNSPLHF.

The gene calls are TRBV9 and TRBJ2-7; D is unclear. Per the germline V gene, CDR1 is SGDLS and CDR2 is YYNGEE. CDR3 length: 13 residues. Between the trimmed V and J ends, which lost 1 base and 5 bases, there was a span of 10 bases. The CDR3 DNA reads as TGTGCCAGCAGCGTACAGCTAGGGAACGAGCAGTACTTC. This encodes CASSVQLGNEQYF.

This clone showed up just once. V and J are TRBV29-1 and TRBJ2-2; D uncertain. Germline assignment: CDR1 SQVTM and CDR2 ANQGSEA. CDR3 size: 13 residues. V lost 7 bases, J lost 0 bases, and 9 bases lay in between. Written as DNA, the CDR3 is TGCAGCGGGTCAGTCCCGAACACCGGGGAGCTGTTTTTT. Residues: CSGSVPNTGELFF.

The chain uses TRBV7-2 and TRBJ1-1; D call uncertain. There are 13 residues in the CDR3. V was clipped by 1 base and J by 1 base, with 4 bases between them. CDR1 and CDR2 (germline): SGHTA, FQGNSA. The CDR3 sequence is CASSLEGNTEAFF. The CDR3 coding sequence is TGTGCCAGCAGCTTAGAAGGGAACACTGAAGCTTTCTTT. Filled out from reference TRBV7-2 and TRBJ1-1, the complete variable domain reads GAGVSQSPSNKVTEKGKDVELRCDPISGHTALYWYRQSLGQGLEFLIYFQGNSAPDKSGLPSDRFSAERTGGSVSTLTIQRTQQEDSAVYLCASSLEGNTEAFFGQGTRLTVV.

The chain joins TRBV7-8 to TRBJ2-3, with 8 bases that match TRBD2. The junction had 7 bases not matched to a gene; V was cut back by 2 bases and J by 6 bases. The CDR3 spans 15 residues. Per germline, CDR1 SGHVS and CDR2 FQNEAQ. Here the CDR3 reads CASSLYQRESDTQYF. The CDR3 DNA follows: TGTGCCAGCAGCTTATATCAGCGGGAGTCGGATACGCAGTATTTT.

The rearrangement joins TRBV5-1 to TRBJ2-5, with D hard to call. The CDR3 has 14 amino acids. The V and J ends lost 0 bases and 4 bases respectively, with 10 bases between them. Germline loops: CDR1 SGHRS, CDR2 YFSETQ. The CDR3 region is CASSLAGSRETQYF. As DNA, the CDR3 is TGCGCCAGCAGCTTGGCGGGCAGTCGAGAGACCCAGTACTTC.

The J gene is TRBJ1-6, the V gene TRBV5-1; D not certain. The V gene lost 0 bases and the J gene lost 5 bases, with 9 bases spanning the gap. The CDR3 is 15 amino acids. Germline CDR1 reads SGHRS; CDR2 reads YFSETQ. The CDR3 here is CASSLDGQNNSPLHF. CDR3 coding DNA: TGCGCCAGCAGCTTGGATGGGCAGAATAATTCACCCCTCCACTTT.

A few counts support this clone. This rearrangement joins TRBV2 to TRBJ2-2; 7 nucleotides agree with TRBD1. The CDR3 spans 14 residues. Germline assignment: CDR1 SNHLY and CDR2 FYNNEI. V lost 6 bases and J lost 5; bases outside the gene matches: 6. The CDR3 region has the DNA TGTGCCAGCAGGAGGCAGGGGGTTACCGGGGAGCTGTTTTTT. Protein product: CASRRQGVTGELFF.

The chain joins TRBV28 to TRBJ2-5; a possible D gene is TRBD1 (6 bases). The CDR3 contains 12 residues. Germline values: CDR1 MDHEN, CDR2 SYDVKM. The V and J ends lost 2 bases and 9 bases respectively, with 10 bases between them. The CDR3 spells CASSLGGEAQYF. CDR3 DNA: TGTGCCAGCAGTTTAGGGGGCGAGGCCCAGTACTTC.

This chain joins TRBV6-5 and TRBJ1-1; D is perhaps TRBD1 (5 bases). Germline CDR1 MNHEY, CDR2 SVGAGI. Trimming took off 5 bases at V and 2 bases at J, with 12 bases between the two ends. CDR3 length equals 14 residues. In DNA, the CDR3 is TGTGCCAGCAGTAAACCTCAGGGTAACACTGAAGCTTTCTTT. Its translation: CASSKPQGNTEAFF.

This clone was observed a single time. This chain uses TRBV21-1 with TRBJ2-1; the table's D call TRBD2 went unverified against the DNA. TRBV21-1 is recorded as a pseudogene. The CDR3 length is 15 residues. Here the CDR3 DNA reads TGTGCCAGCATCGGAGCGGGGGGGCCCGACAATGAGCAGTTCTTC. It specifies CASIGAGGPDNEQFF.

J is TRBJ2-5 and V is TRBV19; 8 bases fit TRBD2. There are 15 residues in the CDR3. Germline V lookup: CDR1 LNHDA, CDR2 SQIVND (reference sequence). V was clipped by 9 bases and J by 0 bases; unmatched bases: 9. The CDR3 sequence is CARDSAGANQETQYF. For the CDR3, the DNA is TGTGCCAGGGACTCAGCGGGGGCGAACCAAGAGACCCAGTACTTC.

CDR3 sequence: CASSEGGGPYEQYF. The CDR3 DNA follows: TGTGCCAGCAGTGAGGGGGGAGGCCCCTACGAGCAGTACTTC. This sequence joins TRBV6-1 and TRBJ2-7; possibly TRBD2 for D (6 bases). The CDR3 totals 14 residues. Germline lookup yields CDR1 MNHNS and CDR2 SASEGT. V lost 3 bases and J lost 2, with 11 bases in between.

This chain links TRBV7-6 with TRBJ2-7; D call uncertain. Trimming took off 5 bases at V and 1 base at J, with 12 bases between the two ends. Per the germline V gene, CDR1 is SGHVS and CDR2 is FNYEAQ. The CDR3 covers 14 residues. The CDR3: CASSLSRASYEQYF. The CDR3 DNA reads TGTGCCAGCAGCCTGTCGAGAGCGTCCTACGAGCAGTACTTC. Full variable domain (remainder filled in from reference TRBV7-6 and TRBJ2-7): GAGVSQSPRYKVTKRGQDVALRCDPISGHVSLYWYRQALGQGPEFLTYFNYEAQQDKSGLPNDRFSAERPEGSISTLTIQRTEQRDSAMYRCASSLSRASYEQYFGPGTRLTVT.

This chain joins TRBV6-4 and TRBJ1-5; 7 nucleotides line up with TRBD1. The CDR3 has 15 amino acids. Per the germline V gene, CDR1 is MRHNA and CDR2 is SNTAGT. J gave up 5 bases and V 5 bases, and 9 bases lay outside the gene matches. CDR3 sequence reads: CASSQTGQAHQPQHF. Written as DNA, the CDR3 is TGTGCCAGCAGTCAAACCGGACAGGCCCATCAGCCCCAGCATTTT.

The rearrangement joins TRBV18 to TRBJ2-5, with D perhaps given as TRBD1 or TRBD2 (5 bases each). Trimming stripped 3 bases from V and 7 bases from J, with 18 bases between. The CDR3 length is 15 residues. Germline values: CDR1 KGHSH, CDR2 LQKENI. Here the CDR3 DNA reads TGTGCCAGCTCACCTAACGGGACCCCGACATCGACCCAGTACTTC. Translation: CASSPNGTPTSTQYF. Drawing the rest from reference TRBV18 and TRBJ2-5, the complete variable domain is NAGVMQNPRHLVRRRGQEARLRCSPMKGHSHVYWYRQLPEEGLKFMVYLQKENIIDESGMPKERFSAEFPKEGPSILRIQQVVRGDSAAYFCASSPNGTPTSTQYFGPGTRLLVL.

The V gene is TRBV9, the J gene TRBJ1-5; D is ambiguous. V was pared by 0 bases and J by 7 bases, with 8 bases between. This CDR3 has 13 amino acids. Germline loops: CDR1 SGDLS, CDR2 YYNGEE. Here the CDR3 DNA reads TGTGCCAGCAGCGTAGCTCTCGGGCAGCCCCAGCATTTT. It specifies CASSVALGQPQHF.

This chain links TRBV9 with TRBJ2-5; 7 bases are shared with TRBD2. J was trimmed by 5 bases and V by 0 bases; bases with no gene match: 10. Per germline, CDR1 SGDLS and CDR2 YYNGEE. The CDR3 has 16 amino acids. CDR3 DNA: TGTGCCAGCAGCGTAGCCGGACTAGTGGGTCACGAGACCCAGTACTTC. Translating gives CASSVAGLVGHETQYF.

This clone was seen only once. This rearrangement joins TRBV29-1 to TRBJ2-5; 11 positions match TRBD1. The CDR3 extends over 14 amino acids. With 5 bases clipped from V and 5 bases from J, the junction kept 7 bases outside the gene matches. The germline V gene encodes CDR1 SQVTM and CDR2 ANQGSEA. CDR3 in amino acids: CSVPGTGGFETQYF. CDR3 nucleotides: TGCAGCGTTCCGGGGACAGGGGGTTTTGAGACCCAGTACTTC.

The chain uses TRBV9 and TRBJ2-6; maybe TRBD1 (6 bases). The V gene lost 0 bases and the J gene lost 0 bases, with 13 bases spanning the gap. There are 18 residues in the CDR3. In germline, CDR1 is SGDLS, CDR2 YYNGEE. The CDR3 nucleotides read TGTGCCAGCAGCGTAGTAGGTCAGGGGCTCTCTGGGGCCAACGTCCTGACTTTC. As protein: CASSVVGQGLSGANVLTF.

The rearrangement uses TRBV29-1 and TRBJ1-1; D perhaps matches TRBD1 (5 bases). Germline V CDR1 and CDR2: SQVTM, ANQGSEA. V was pared by 7 bases and J by 4 bases, with 13 bases between. The CDR3 is 12 residues long. This CDR3 reads CSAWGFGTEAFF. CDR3 coding DNA: TGCAGCGCCTGGGGGTTTGGCACTGAAGCTTTCTTT.

This clone has only a few counts. The chain uses TRBV28 and TRBJ2-7; D perhaps matches TRBD1 (6 bases). The germline V and J ends were trimmed by 8 bases and 4 bases, with 12 bases remaining between them. The germline gives CDR1 MDHEN, CDR2 SYDVKM. The CDR3 runs 12 residues. This chain's CDR3 is CASRGQIYEQYF. For the CDR3, the DNA is TGTGCCAGCCGGGGACAAATATACGAGCAGTACTTC.